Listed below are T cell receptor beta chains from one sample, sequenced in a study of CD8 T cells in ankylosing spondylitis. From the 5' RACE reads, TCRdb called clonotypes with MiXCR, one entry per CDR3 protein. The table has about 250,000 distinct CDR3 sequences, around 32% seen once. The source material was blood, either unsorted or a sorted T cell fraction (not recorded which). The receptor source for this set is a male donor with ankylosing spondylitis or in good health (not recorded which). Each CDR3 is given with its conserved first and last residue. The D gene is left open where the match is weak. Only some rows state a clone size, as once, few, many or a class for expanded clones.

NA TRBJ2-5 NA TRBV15 CATSRRGEETQYF TGTGCCACCAGCAGGCGCGGGGAAGAGACCCAGTACTTC
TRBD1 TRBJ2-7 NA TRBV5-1 CASSLWGQGEEQYF TGCGCCAGCAGCTTGTGGGGACAGGGAGAAGAGCAGTACTTC
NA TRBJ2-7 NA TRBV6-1 CASSLGTGTLYEQYF TGTGCCAGCAGCCTTGGCACCGGGACACTCTACGAGCAGTACTTC
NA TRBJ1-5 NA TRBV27 CASSLADGQPQHF TGTGCCAGCAGTTTAGCCGACGGTCAGCCCCAGCATTTT
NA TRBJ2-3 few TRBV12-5 CASGPETPTDTQYF TGTGCTAGTGGTCCCGAAACCCCGACAGATACGCAGTATTTT
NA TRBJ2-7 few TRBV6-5 CASSYVRSPEQYF TGTGCCAGCAGTTACGTTCGCTCTCCCGAGCAGTACTTC
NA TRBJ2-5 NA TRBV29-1 CSAHSGQETQYF TGCAGCGCCCATAGTGGCCAAGAGACCCAGTACTTC
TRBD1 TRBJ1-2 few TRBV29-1 CSALGGTGYGYTF TGCAGCGCACTGGGCGGGACAGGCTATGGCTACACCTTC
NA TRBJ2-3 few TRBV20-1 CSAQMTSTDTQYF TGCAGTGCGCAGATGACAAGCACAGATACGCAGTATTTT
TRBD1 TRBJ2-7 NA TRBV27 CASRVRPQGVYEQYF TGTGCCAGCAGGGTCAGGCCACAGGGGGTTTACGAGCAGTACTTC
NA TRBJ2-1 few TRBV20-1 CSARDLEDSSYNEQFF TGCAGTGCTAGAGATTTGGAGGATAGCTCCTACAATGAGCAGTTCTTC
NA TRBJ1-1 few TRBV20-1 CSAIWGTEAFF TGCAGTGCTATCTGGGGCACTGAAGCTTTCTTT
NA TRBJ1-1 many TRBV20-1 CSARDSGRRGRDTEAFF TGCAGTGCTAGAGACTCGGGACGAAGAGGTCGGGACACTGAAGCTTTCTTT
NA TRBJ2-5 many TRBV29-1 CSVEEGAGLETQYF TGCAGCGTTGAAGAGGGAGCAGGGTTGGAGACCCAGTACTTC
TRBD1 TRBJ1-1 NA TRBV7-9 CASRTARDRGQEAFF TGTGCCAGCAGAACGGCACGGGACAGGGGGCAAGAAGCTTTCTTT
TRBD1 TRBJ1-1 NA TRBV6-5 CASSYGTGGAFF TGTGCCAGCAGTTACGGGACAGGGGGAGCTTTCTTT
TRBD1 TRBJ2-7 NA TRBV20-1 CSATPGQGDIYEQYF TGCAGTGCTACACCGGGACAGGGTGATATTTACGAGCAGTACTTC
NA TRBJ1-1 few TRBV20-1 CRAHGGTEAFF TGCAGGGCCCACGGGGGAACTGAAGCTTTCTTT
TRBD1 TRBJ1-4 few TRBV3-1 CASSHQQGSNEKLFF TGTGCCAGCAGCCACCAACAGGGGTCTAATGAAAAACTGTTTTTT
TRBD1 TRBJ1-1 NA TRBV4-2 CASSPGTGARAEAFF TGTGCCAGCAGCCCGGGGACAGGGGCGCGGGCTGAAGCTTTCTTT
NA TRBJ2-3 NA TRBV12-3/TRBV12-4 CASSPYSGLSTDTQYF TGTGCCAGCAGTCCATATAGCGGCTTGAGCACAGATACGCAGTATTTT
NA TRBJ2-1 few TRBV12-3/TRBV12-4 CASSLDRVAWDNEQFF TGTGCCAGCAGTTTAGACAGGGTGGCTTGGGACAATGAGCAGTTCTTC
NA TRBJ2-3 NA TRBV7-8 CASSLAGGRVSTDTQYF TGTGCCAGCAGCTTAGCGGGGGGCAGGGTCTCAACAGATACGCAGTATTTT
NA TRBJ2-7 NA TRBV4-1 CASSQGPTGSYEQYF TGCGCCAGCAGCCAAGGCCCGACAGGTTCCTACGAGCAGTACTTC
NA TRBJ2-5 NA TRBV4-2 CASSQARGGYQETQYF TGTGCCAGCAGCCAGGCTAGGGGGGGGTACCAAGAGACCCAGTACTTC